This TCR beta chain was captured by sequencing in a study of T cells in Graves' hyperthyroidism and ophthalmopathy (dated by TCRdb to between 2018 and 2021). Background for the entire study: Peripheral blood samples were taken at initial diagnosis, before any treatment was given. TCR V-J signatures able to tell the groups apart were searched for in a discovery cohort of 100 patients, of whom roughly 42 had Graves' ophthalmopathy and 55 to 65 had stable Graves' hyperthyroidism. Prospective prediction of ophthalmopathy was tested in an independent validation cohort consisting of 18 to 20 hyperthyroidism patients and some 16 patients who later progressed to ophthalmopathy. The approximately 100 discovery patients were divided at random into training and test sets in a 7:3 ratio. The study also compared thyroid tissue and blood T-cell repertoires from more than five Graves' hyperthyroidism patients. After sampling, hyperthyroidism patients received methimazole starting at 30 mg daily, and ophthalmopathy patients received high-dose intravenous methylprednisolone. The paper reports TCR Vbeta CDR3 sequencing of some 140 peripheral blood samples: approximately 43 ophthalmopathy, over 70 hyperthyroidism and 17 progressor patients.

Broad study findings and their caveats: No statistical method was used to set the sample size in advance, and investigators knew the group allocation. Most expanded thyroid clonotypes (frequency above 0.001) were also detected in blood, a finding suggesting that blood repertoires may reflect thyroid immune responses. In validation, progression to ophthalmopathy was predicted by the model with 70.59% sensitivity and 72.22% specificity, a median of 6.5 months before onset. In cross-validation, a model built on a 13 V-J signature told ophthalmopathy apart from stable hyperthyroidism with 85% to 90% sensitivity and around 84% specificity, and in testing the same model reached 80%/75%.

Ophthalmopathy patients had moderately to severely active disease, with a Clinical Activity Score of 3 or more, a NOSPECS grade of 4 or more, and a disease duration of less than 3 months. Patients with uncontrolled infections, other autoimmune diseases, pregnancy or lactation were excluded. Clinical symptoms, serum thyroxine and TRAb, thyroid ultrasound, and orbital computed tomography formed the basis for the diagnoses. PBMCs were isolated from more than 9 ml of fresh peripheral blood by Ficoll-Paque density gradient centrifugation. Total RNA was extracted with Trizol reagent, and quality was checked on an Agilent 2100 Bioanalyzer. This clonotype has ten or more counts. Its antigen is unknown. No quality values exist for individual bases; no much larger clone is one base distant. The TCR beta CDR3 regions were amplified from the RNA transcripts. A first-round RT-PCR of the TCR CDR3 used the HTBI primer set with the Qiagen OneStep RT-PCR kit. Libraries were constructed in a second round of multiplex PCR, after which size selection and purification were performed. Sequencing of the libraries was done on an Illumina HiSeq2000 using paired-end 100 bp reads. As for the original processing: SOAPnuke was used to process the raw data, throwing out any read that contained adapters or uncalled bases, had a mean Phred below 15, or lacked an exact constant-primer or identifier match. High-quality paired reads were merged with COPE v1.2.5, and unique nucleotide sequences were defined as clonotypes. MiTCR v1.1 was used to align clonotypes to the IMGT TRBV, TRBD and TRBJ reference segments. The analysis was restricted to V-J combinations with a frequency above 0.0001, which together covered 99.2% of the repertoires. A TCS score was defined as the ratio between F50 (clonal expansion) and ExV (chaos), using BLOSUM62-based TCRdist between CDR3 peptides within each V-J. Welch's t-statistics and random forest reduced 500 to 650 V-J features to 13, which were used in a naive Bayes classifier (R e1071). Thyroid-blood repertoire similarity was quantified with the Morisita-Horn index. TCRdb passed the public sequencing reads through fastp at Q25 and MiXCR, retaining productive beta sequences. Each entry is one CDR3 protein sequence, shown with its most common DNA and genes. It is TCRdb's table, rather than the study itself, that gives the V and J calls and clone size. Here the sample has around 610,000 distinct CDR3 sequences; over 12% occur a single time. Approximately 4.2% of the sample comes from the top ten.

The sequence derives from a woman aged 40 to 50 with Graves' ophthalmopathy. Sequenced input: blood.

The DNA sequence follows: TGTGCCAGCAGATCGACCGACAGTTCCTACGAGCAGTACTTC. Its amino acids are CASRSTDSSYEQYF. This sequence uses TRBV6-2 or TRBV6-3 and TRBJ2-7; the D region possibly corresponds to TRBD1 (5 bases align). V is shortened by 6 bases, J by 1 base, and the region joining them spans 13 bases. The CDR3 numbers 14 residues from cysteine through phenylalanine. CDR3 DNA only is kept here, 42 bases in frame from base 1. Per the germline V gene, MNHEY is the CDR1 and SVGEGT is the CDR2.